This TCR beta chain was sequenced for a study of identical twins. Broader study findings: Out-of-frame alpha sequences shared between twins exhibited an excess of low generation probability.

TCRdb reprocessed the 5' RACE reads with MiXCR, giving one entry per CDR3 protein. The sample holds more than 650,000 distinct CDR3 sequences, 6% to 6.5% seen once. As concerns this clonotype: The antigen is unknown.

V trimming: 2 bases; J trimming: 8 bases; junction bases outside the gene matches: 17. The CDR3 contains 18 residues. V is TRBV12-3 or TRBV12-4 and J is TRBJ2-1; 8 nucleotides match TRBD1. The source material was naive T cells sorted from blood. This clonotype originated in a young man in good health. The CDR3 DNA sequence: TGTGCCAGCAGTTTACGTACGCTCGGGACAGGAAGGATTCATGAGCAGTTCTTC. Translated: CASSLRTLGTGRIHEQFF.